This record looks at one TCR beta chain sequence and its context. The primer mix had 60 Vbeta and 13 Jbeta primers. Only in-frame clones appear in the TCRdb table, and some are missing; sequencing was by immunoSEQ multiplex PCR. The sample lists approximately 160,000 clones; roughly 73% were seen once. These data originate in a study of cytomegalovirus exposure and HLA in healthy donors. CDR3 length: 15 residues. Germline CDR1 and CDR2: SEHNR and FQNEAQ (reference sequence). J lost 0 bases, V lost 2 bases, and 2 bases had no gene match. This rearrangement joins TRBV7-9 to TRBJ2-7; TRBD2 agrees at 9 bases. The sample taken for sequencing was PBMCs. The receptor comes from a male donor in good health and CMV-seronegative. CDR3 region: CASSLYSGSSYEQYF. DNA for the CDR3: TGTGCCAGCAGCTTATATAGCGGGAGCTCCTACGAGCAGTACTTC.